Presented here are 31 T cell receptor beta chains from one specimen sequenced in a study of T cells after posttransplantation cyclophosphamide. The data were produced by immunoSEQ multiplex PCR, yet TCRdb's version contains in-frame clones alone and is incomplete. The table has approximately 6,600 clones, 95% to 98% seen once. Sequenced input: memory CD4+ T cells sorted from PBMCs. These receptors were collected from a middle-aged man in good health, CMV-negative, and a related stem cell transplant donor.

V and J are TRBV7-2 and TRBJ2-2; tentatively, D is TRBD1 (6 bases). The germline gives CDR1 SGHTA, CDR2 FQGNSA. The CDR3 runs to 17 residues. The V and J ends lost 1 base and 6 bases respectively, with 18 bases between them. CDR3: CASSLVIGQIYSGELFF. Here the CDR3 DNA reads TGTGCCAGCAGCTTAGTTATTGGACAGATTTACTCCGGGGAGCTGTTTTTT.

CDR3 region: CASSFKRSYSDTQYF. The CDR3 DNA follows: TGTGCCAGCAGTTTTAAACGGAGTTATTCTGATACGCAGTATTTT. This chain connects TRBV27 to TRBJ2-3; D unresolved. Per germline, CDR1 MNHEY and CDR2 SMNVEV (reference sequence). The CDR3 has 15 residues. V shed 3 bases and J shed 6 bases, with 16 bases lying between them.

The chain couples TRBV25-1 to TRBJ1-2; 7 bases agree with TRBD1. Germline V gene sequence: CDR1 MGHDK, CDR2 SYGVNS. CDR3 length: 13 residues. V trimming: 4 bases; J trimming: 7 bases; junction bases outside the gene matches: 6. This chain's CDR3 is CASSGPGTAGYTF. CDR3 nucleotide sequence: TGTGCCAGCAGTGGCCCCGGGACAGCTGGCTACACCTTC.

The chain links TRBV27 to TRBJ2-7; a weak D match, TRBD1 (7 bases). V was cut by 5 bases and J by 3 bases, with 17 bases left in between. CDR1 is MNHEY, CDR2 SMNVEV, per germline (reference sequence). CDR3 length: 15 residues. The CDR3 region is CASSPRQGGGYEQYF. The DNA for the CDR3 is TGTGCCAGCAGTCCCCGCCAGGGGGGTGGCTACGAGCAGTACTTC.

This clone showed up just once. This chain uses TRBV5-1 with TRBJ2-7; the match to TRBD2 covers 9 bases. Per germline, CDR1 SGHRS and CDR2 YFSETQ. The CDR3 is 14 amino acids. V shed 7 bases and J 4 bases; nucleotides not matched to a gene: 9. CDR3 amino acids: CASGPQAGGYEQYF. CDR3 DNA: TGCGCCAGCGGACCCCAAGCGGGAGGTTACGAGCAGTACTTC.

The chain is built from TRBV9 and TRBJ2-1; maybe TRBD2 (5 bases). Germline CDR1 is SGDLS and CDR2 is YYNGEE. V shed 0 bases and J shed 3 bases, with 7 bases lying between them. There are 14 residues in the CDR3. The CDR3 DNA sequence: TGTGCCAGCAGCGTAGGGACTCACTACAATGAGCAGTTCTTC. Residues: CASSVGTHYNEQFF.

This chain connects TRBV11-3 to TRBJ1-1; 7 bases align to TRBD1. Germline CDR1 SGHNT, CDR2 YENEEA. The CDR3 contains 14 residues. V was clipped by 2 bases and J by 3 bases; unmatched bases: 3. The CDR3 DNA reads as TGTGCCAGCAGCTTAAGGGGGCAGGACACTGAAGCTTTCTTT. This codes for CASSLRGQDTEAFF.

The V call is TRBV6-1, the J call TRBJ1-4; D is undetermined. Trimming left V 2 bases short and J 0 bases short, with 7 bases between. Germline V gene data show CDR1 as MNHNS and CDR2 as SASEGT. The length of the CDR3 is 15 residues. The CDR3, as DNA: TGTGCCAGCAGTGAAAGCTTGTCAACTAATGAAAAACTGTTTTTT. As protein: CASSESLSTNEKLFF.

The chain uses TRBV11-2 and TRBJ1-1; no clear D gene. Looked up from germline, CDR1 is SGHAT and CDR2 is FQNNGV. V lost 1 base, J lost 1 base, and 4 bases lay in between. The CDR3 has 13 amino acids. The CDR3 loop reads CASSLVGNTEAFF. CDR3 nucleotides: TGTGCCAGCAGCTTAGTCGGGAACACTGAAGCTTTCTTT. The complete variable domain, with remaining parts taken from reference TRBV11-2 and TRBJ1-1, reads EAGVAQSPRYKIIEKRQSVAFWCNPISGHATLYWYQQILGQGPKLLIQFQNNGVVDDSQLPKDRFSAERLKGVDSTLKIQPAKLEDSAVYLCASSLVGNTEAFFGQGTRLTVV.

The chain links TRBV6-5 to TRBJ1-1; D perhaps matches TRBD1 (5 bases). Germline V gene sequence: CDR1 MNHEY, CDR2 SVGAGI. This CDR3 has 13 amino acids. The V and J ends lost 6 bases and 7 bases respectively, with 15 bases between them. CDR3 sequence: CASRLRGVLEAFF. The CDR3 DNA reads as TGTGCCAGCAGACTGCGGGGGGTGCTTGAAGCTTTCTTT.

This clone came up once. This chain connects TRBV18 to TRBJ2-1, with 7 bases aligning to TRBD1. Germline CDR1 reads KGHSH; CDR2 reads LQKENI. The CDR3 runs 14 residues. J lost 2 bases, V lost 6 bases, and 4 bases had no gene match. The CDR3, as DNA: TGTGCCAGCTCCGATGGACAGGCCTACAATGAGCAGTTCTTC. Its translation is CASSDGQAYNEQFF.

About this clone: One junction end does not reproduce the germline sequence, and a read error may be involved. J is TRBJ2-7 and V is TRBV7-2; D unclear. This CDR3 region has 11 residues. The V gene's germline CDR1 is SGHTA and CDR2 FQGNSA. CDR3 residues: CASSLGVSPHF. CDR3 bases: TGTGCCAGCAGCTTAGGGGTTAGCCCCCACTTC.

The gene calls are TRBV27 and TRBJ2-7; TRBD1 matches 7 bases. Germline CDR1 is MNHEY and CDR2 is SMNVEV (reference sequence). This CDR3 spans 14 amino acids. Trimming removed 2 bases from V and 1 base from J; junction bases left unmatched: 2. CDR3 nucleotide sequence: TGTGCCAGCAGTTTAGACAGGGTTTCCTACGAGCAGTACTTC. Protein: CASSLDRVSYEQYF.

The chain is built from TRBV2 and TRBJ2-1; the match to TRBD2 covers 13 bases. CDR3 length: 17 residues. J lost 10 bases, V lost 0 bases, and 9 bases had no gene match. Germline CDR1 and CDR2: SNHLY and FYNNEI. CDR3 DNA: TGTGCCAGCAGTGAAGCTCCCCCTGGACTAGCGGGAGAAGAGCAGTTCTTC. This sequence encodes CASSEAPPGLAGEEQFF.

The chain combines TRBV15 with TRBJ2-7; weak D call: TRBD2 (5 bases). V gave up 0 bases and J gave up 5 bases, with 8 bases separating them. The germline V gene encodes CDR1 LNHNV and CDR2 YYDKDF (reference sequence). The CDR3 extends over 13 amino acids. The CDR3 coding sequence is TGTGCCACCAGCAGAGATAACGGGGACGAGCAGTACTTC. Translation: CATSRDNGDEQYF. Combining the CDR3 with reference TRBV15 and TRBJ2-7 gives the whole variable domain DAMVIQNPRYQVTQFGKPVTLSCSQTLNHNVMYWYQQKSSQAPKLLFHYYDKDFNNEADTPDNFQSRRPNTSFCFLDIRSPGLGDTAMYLCATSRDNGDEQYFGPGTRLTVT.

The chain couples TRBV19 to TRBJ2-1; the D gene is possibly TRBD2 (6 bases). V lost 4 bases and J lost 0, with 25 bases in between. This CDR3 comprises 20 residues. CDR1 LNHDA and CDR2 SQIVND come from the germline V gene (reference sequence). Here the CDR3 reads CASSSRPGLNFVSSYNEQFF. The DNA for the CDR3 is TGTGCCAGTAGTAGCAGACCGGGACTTAACTTTGTTAGCTCCTACAATGAGCAGTTCTTC.

This chain links TRBV30 with TRBJ2-7, with TRBD1 matching over 8 bases. Germline CDR1 and CDR2: GTSNPN and SVGIG (reference sequence). This CDR3 comprises 13 residues. Unmatched junction bases numbered 3, after V lost 3 bases and J lost 2 bases. The CDR3 sequence: CAWSDRGTYEQYF. The CDR3 DNA sequence: TGTGCCTGGAGCGACAGGGGAACCTACGAGCAGTACTTC.

This chain joins TRBV27 and TRBJ2-5, with D unresolved. Per germline, CDR1 MNHEY and CDR2 SMNVEV (reference sequence). Trimming removed 6 bases at V and 6 bases at J, with 14 bases between. The CDR3 has 13 residues. For the CDR3, the DNA is TGTGCCAGCAGATGGCACACCGAAAAGACCCAGTACTTC. It codes for CASRWHTEKTQYF.

This chain joins TRBV7-9 and TRBJ2-7; TRBD2 aligns across 8 bases. This CDR3 is built from 15 residues. J lost 4 bases, V lost 2 bases, and 7 bases had no gene match. Germline values: CDR1 SEHNR, CDR2 FQNEAQ (reference sequence). The CDR3: CASSLPGLGVYEQYF. In DNA form, the CDR3 reads TGTGCCAGCAGCTTACCGGGACTAGGTGTATACGAGCAGTACTTC.

The V call is TRBV19, the J call TRBJ2-3; 11 bases line up with TRBD2. J lost 5 bases, V lost 6 bases, and 13 bases had no gene match. Germline assignment: CDR1 LNHDA and CDR2 SQIVND (reference sequence). CDR3 size: 17 residues. The CDR3 region has the DNA TGTGCCAGTAGCTCCAGGGGGGCACTAGCGGGAGTAGATACGCAGTATTTT. Translation: CASSSRGALAGVDTQYF.

This chain's CDR3 is CAISVGGNYGYTF. The DNA for the CDR3 is TGTGCCATCAGTGTTGGAGGGAACTATGGCTACACCTTC. The J gene is TRBJ1-2, the V gene TRBV10-3; D call uncertain. CDR1 and CDR2 (germline): ENHRY, SYGVKD. The CDR3 is made up of 13 amino acids. V was cut by 4 bases and J by 2 bases, with 8 bases left in between.

This chain joins TRBV15 and TRBJ2-2; TRBD1 aligns across 7 bases. Germline CDR1 reads LNHNV; CDR2 reads YYDKDF (reference sequence). V lost 6 bases and J lost 0; bases outside the gene matches: 4. This CDR3 has 15 amino acids. The CDR3 bases are TGTGCCACCAGACCAGGACAGGCGAACACCGGGGAGCTGTTTTTT. This gives the protein CATRPGQANTGELFF.

The chain recombines TRBV18 with TRBJ2-2; the match to TRBD2 covers 13 bases. The CDR3 is made up of 16 amino acids. The J segment lost 6 bases and the V segment lost 3 bases, leaving 4 bases of the junction unmatched. Germline-derived CDR1 and CDR2 are KGHSH and LQKENI. CDR3 bases: TGTGCCAGCTCACCTCAGACTAGCGGGAGGCCCGGGGAGCTGTTTTTT. This gives the protein CASSPQTSGRPGELFF.

This chain links TRBV7-3 with TRBJ2-1, with a weak D call TRBD2 (5 bases). The CDR3 has 16 residues. Germline assignment: CDR1 SGHTA and CDR2 FQGTGA. V lost 3 bases to trimming and J lost 2 bases, with 14 bases between them. The CDR3 spells CASSLTTTTTYNEQFF. DNA for the CDR3: TGTGCCAGCAGCTTGACTACGACTACTACCTACAATGAGCAGTTCTTC.

This chain uses TRBV7-2 with TRBJ1-5, with a tentative D call TRBD1 (5 bases). In germline, CDR1 is SGHTA, CDR2 FQGNSA. V was clipped by 1 base and J by 9 bases, with 13 bases between them. The CDR3 has 14 residues. Here the CDR3 reads CASSLEPRGTPQHF. DNA for the CDR3: TGTGCCAGCAGCTTAGAACCCCGGGGGACGCCCCAGCATTTT.

The chain is built from TRBV25-1 and TRBJ2-1; a weak D match, TRBD2 (6 bases). The CDR3 is made up of 17 amino acids. Between the trimmed V and J ends, which lost 1 base and 0 bases, there was a span of 13 bases. Per the germline V gene, CDR1 is MGHDK and CDR2 is SYGVNS. The DNA for the CDR3 is TGTGCCAGCAGTGAATGGACGGAGCGGGCCTCCTACAATGAGCAGTTCTTC. Its protein is CASSEWTERASYNEQFF.

This rearrangement joins TRBV14 to TRBJ1-3, with D uncertain. Trimming stripped 4 bases from V and 3 bases from J, with 16 bases between. This CDR3 is built from 16 residues. Germline V CDR1 and CDR2: SGHDN, FVKESK. The chain's CDR3 is CASSPPTPGFGNTIYF. For the CDR3, the DNA is TGTGCCAGCAGCCCACCGACCCCGGGGTTTGGAAACACCATATATTTT.

The CDR3 DNA reads TGTGCTGTGGGGGGGGTAGGCTCCTACAATGAGCAGTTCTTC. It specifies CAVGGVGSYNEQFF. The V and J genes are TRBV19 and TRBJ2-1, with 7 bases matching TRBD2. Germline V lookup: CDR1 LNHDA, CDR2 SQIVND (reference sequence). The CDR3 is 14 amino acids.

This clone was recorded once. This chain joins TRBV29-1 and TRBJ2-2; 8 bases map to TRBD1. The germline V gene has CDR1 SQVTM and CDR2 ANQGSEA. CDR3 size: 14 residues. Unmatched junction bases numbered 7, after V lost 4 bases and J lost 6 bases. Here the CDR3 reads CSVVETGEAGELFF. As DNA, the CDR3 is TGCAGCGTTGTTGAGACAGGGGAAGCCGGGGAGCTGTTTTTT.

This chain connects TRBV28 to TRBJ2-3; 7 positions agree with TRBD2. With 1 base clipped from V and 0 bases from J, the junction kept 1 base outside the gene matches. Germline V gives CDR1 MDHEN, CDR2 SYDVKM. The CDR3 spans 15 residues. In DNA form, the CDR3 reads TGTGCCAGCAGTTTATCGGGACTAAGCACAGATACGCAGTATTTT. Translated: CASSLSGLSTDTQYF.

The genes are TRBV7-2 and TRBJ2-1; D uncertain. V was cut by 1 base and J by 7 bases, with 17 bases left in between. The CDR3 is 16 amino acids. Germline values: CDR1 SGHTA, CDR2 FQGNSA. The CDR3 is CASSLEMTRQRNEQFF. The DNA for the CDR3 is TGTGCCAGCAGCTTAGAAATGACTCGCCAGAGGAATGAGCAGTTCTTC. Drawing the rest from reference TRBV7-2 and TRBJ2-1, the complete variable domain is GAGVSQSPSNKVTEKGKDVELRCDPISGHTALYWYRQSLGQGLEFLIYFQGNSAPDKSGLPSDRFSAERTGGSVSTLTIQRTQQEDSAVYLCASSLEMTRQRNEQFFGPGTRLTVL.